These 23 T cell receptor beta chains share one sample of origin, sequenced in a study of Tregs in tolerant kidney transplant recipients. Generated by immunoSEQ multiplex PCR, the TCRdb table keeps only in-frame clones and is missing some. The profile covers around 74,000 clones, with 95% to 98% appearing a single time and roughly 0.59% taken by the ten largest. This sample comprised CD4+ T cells from blood, obtained before the transplant. All receptors derive from a human donor who received a combined kidney and bone marrow transplant.

This rearrangement joins TRBV5-6 to TRBJ1-1; a possible D gene is TRBD1 (6 bases). V was trimmed by 2 bases and J by 0 bases, leaving 11 bases between them. Per the germline V gene, CDR1 is SGHDT and CDR2 is YYEEEE. The CDR3 spans 15 residues. CDR3 sequence reads: CASSFSGEMNTEAFF. As DNA, the CDR3 is TGTGCCAGCAGCTTTTCAGGGGAGATGAACACTGAAGCTTTCTTT.

V and J are TRBV4-1 and TRBJ2-2, with a possible D match to TRBD1 (5 bases). CDR1 is MGHRA and CDR2 is YSYEKL in the germline V gene. The CDR3 consists of 15 residues. Trimming cost V 1 base and J 3 bases, with 9 bases left between them. In DNA form, the CDR3 reads TGCGCCAGCAGCCAAGCGGCAGGGTACACCGGGGAGCTGTTTTTT. Amino acid sequence: CASSQAAGYTGELFF.

The genes are TRBV21-1 and TRBJ1-1. TRBV21-1 is termed a pseudogene. The CDR3 loop spans 17 amino acids. The CDR3: CASSLRDRDSPNTEAFF. As DNA, the CDR3 is TGTGCCAGCAGCTTACGCGACCGGGACTCCCCGAACACTGAAGCTTTCTTT.

The rearrangement joins TRBV19 to TRBJ2-2, with 9 nucleotides matching TRBD1. Germline values: CDR1 LNHDA, CDR2 SQIVND (reference sequence). The CDR3 extends over 15 amino acids. The V gene end was trimmed by 7 bases and the J gene end by 2 bases; junction bases not matched to a gene: 5. This chain's CDR3 is CASTPGQGNTGELFF. CDR3 bases: TGTGCCAGTACCCCGGGACAGGGCAACACCGGGGAGCTGTTTTTT. The full variable domain, rest sourced from reference TRBV19 and TRBJ2-2, is DGGITQSPKYLFRKEGQNVTLSCEQNLNHDAMYWYRQDPGQGLRLIYYSQIVNDFQKGDIAEGYSVSREKKESFPLTVTSAQKNPTAFYLCASTPGQGNTGELFFGEGSRLTVL.

This chain joins TRBV7-4 and TRBJ2-5; no reliable D call. Trimming shortened V by 3 bases and J by 3 bases, and 11 bases separated the two germline ends. Germline V lookup: CDR1 SGHVT, CDR2 SQSDAQ. This CDR3 is 14 amino acids long. The DNA of the CDR3 is TGTGCCAGCAGCTTCAGTTGCCAGAAAGAGACCCAGTACTTC. Protein product: CASSFSCQKETQYF. Drawing the rest from reference TRBV7-4 and TRBJ2-5, the complete variable domain is GAGVSQSPRYKVAKRGRDVALRCDSISGHVTLYWYRQTLGQGSEVLTYSQSDAQRDKSGRPSGRFSAERPERSVSTLKIQRTEQGDSAVYLCASSFSCQKETQYFGPGTRLLVL.

This clone was seen a single time. This rearrangement joins TRBV18 to TRBJ1-6; 9 nucleotides match TRBD1. The CDR3 runs 12 residues. Germline V gene lookup returns CDR1 KGHSH and CDR2 LQKENI. J was trimmed by 12 bases and V by 4 bases; bases with no gene match: 1. The CDR3 loop reads CASSLDRGPLHF. Written as DNA, the CDR3 is TGTGCCAGCTCACTGGACAGGGGACCCCTCCACTTT.

V and J are TRBV15 and TRBJ2-1; 8 bases fit TRBD2. The CDR3 totals 14 residues. The germline gives CDR1 LNHNV, CDR2 YYDKDF (reference sequence). CDR3 nucleotides: TGTGGGACGAGTGGAGCGGGGGTCTACAATGAGCAGTTCTTC. Amino acids: CGTSGAGVYNEQFF.

This sequence joins TRBV4-3 and TRBJ2-2, with TRBD1 as a possible D gene (6 bases). CDR3 length: 16 amino acids. The V gene's germline CDR1 is LGHNA and CDR2 YSLEER. V was shortened by 1 base and J by 6 bases, with 15 bases between the two germline ends. The DNA of the CDR3 is TGCGCCAGCAGCCAAGTATATTTAGGGGGATCCGGGGAGCTGTTTTTT. This gives the protein CASSQVYLGGSGELFF.

The chain has TRBV18 and TRBJ2-3; 11 bases line up with TRBD2. Germline CDR1 reads KGHSH; CDR2 reads LQKENI. The CDR3 extends over 16 amino acids. With V trimmed by 3 bases and J by 2 bases, 4 bases remained unmatched. The CDR3 DNA reads TGTGCCAGCTCACCCCTAGCGGGGGGAACCACAGATACGCAGTATTTT. It specifies CASSPLAGGTTDTQYF.

V is TRBV4-3 and J is TRBJ2-1, with 14 bases fitting TRBD2. The CDR3 totals 18 residues. Per the germline V gene, CDR1 is LGHNA and CDR2 is YSLEER. V lost 4 bases and J lost 6; bases outside the gene matches: 11. CDR3 sequence: CASSRKPAGLAGVNEQFF. For the CDR3, the DNA is TGCGCCAGCAGCCGTAAACCCGCGGGACTAGCGGGAGTCAATGAGCAGTTCTTC.

This clone was seen once. This chain connects TRBV7-3 to TRBJ2-5; 13 positions match TRBD2. Trimming cost V 5 bases and J 5 bases; bases outside gene matches: 5. This CDR3 is built from 15 residues. The germline gives CDR1 SGHTA, CDR2 FQGTGA. This CDR3 is CASSLTSGRTETQYF. The CDR3 bases are TGTGCCAGCAGCCTGACTAGCGGGAGGACGGAGACCCAGTACTTC.

J is TRBJ1-1 and V is TRBV7-2, with D possibly being TRBD1 (5 bases). V lost 1 base to trimming and J lost 1 base, with 10 bases between them. There are 15 residues in the CDR3. Germline V gives CDR1 SGHTA, CDR2 FQGNSA. The CDR3: CASSLVQGSNTEAFF. DNA of the CDR3: TGTGCCAGCAGCTTAGTGCAGGGATCGAACACTGAAGCTTTCTTT.

The chain couples TRBV7-9 to TRBJ2-3; 13 bases match TRBD2. J lost 3 bases, V lost 5 bases, and 5 bases had no gene match. The germline V gene has CDR1 SEHNR and CDR2 FQNEAQ (reference sequence). This CDR3 is built from 16 residues. The CDR3 is CASSRTSGGGTDTQYF. The CDR3 DNA reads TGTGCCAGCAGCAGGACTAGCGGGGGTGGGACAGATACGCAGTATTTT.

The rearrangement links TRBV5-4 to TRBJ2-5; D is possibly TRBD2 (5 bases). The CDR3 spans 13 residues. V lost 4 bases and J lost 1, with 8 bases in between. The germline V gene encodes CDR1 SGHNT and CDR2 YYREEE (reference sequence). The CDR3 region is CASSRESQETQYF. In DNA, the CDR3 is TGTGCCAGCAGCAGGGAGTCCCAAGAGACCCAGTACTTC.

The chain links TRBV11-2 to TRBJ2-5, with 9 positions matching TRBD1. Germline V lookup: CDR1 SGHAT, CDR2 FQNNGV. V lost 1 base, J lost 5 bases, and 8 bases stayed unmatched. The CDR3 is made up of 16 amino acids. The CDR3 DNA follows: TGTGCCAGCAGCTTAGGGCCGGGACAGGGTTTGGAGACCCAGTACTTC. It encodes CASSLGPGQGLETQYF.

The rearrangement links TRBV4-1 to TRBJ2-2, with 7 positions matching TRBD1. Germline V gene data show CDR1 as MGHRA and CDR2 as YSYEKL. This CDR3 is 16 amino acids long. After removal of 5 bases from V and 1 base from J, the junction contained 7 bases not matched to a gene. Here the CDR3 reads CASSSVRGRNTGELFF. DNA of the CDR3: TGCGCCAGCAGCTCAGTGAGGGGGCGGAACACCGGGGAGCTGTTTTTT.

V usage is TRBV29-1 and J usage is TRBJ2-1, with a tentative D call TRBD2 (5 bases). Between the trimmed V and J ends, which lost 4 bases and 6 bases, there was a span of 16 bases. The CDR3 sequence is 14 residues long. In germline, CDR1 is SQVTM, CDR2 ANQGSEA. CDR3 region: CSVGPLGRANEQFF. CDR3 coding DNA: TGCAGCGTTGGCCCCCTTGGGAGAGCCAATGAGCAGTTCTTC.

The chain joins TRBV6-4 to TRBJ1-2; D uncertain. The length of the CDR3 is 14 residues. The V end lost 2 bases, the J end lost 6 bases, and 13 bases lay between the germline ends. The germline gives CDR1 MRHNA, CDR2 SNTAGT. DNA for the CDR3: TGTGCCAGCAGTGACGGGAACCCCGGGGATGGCTACACCTTC. Translated: CASSDGNPGDGYTF.

This clone was found once. This chain connects TRBV4-3 to TRBJ2-7; 12 bases agree with TRBD2. V trimming: 0 bases; J trimming: 5 bases; junction bases outside the gene matches: 14. Germline V gives CDR1 LGHNA, CDR2 YSLEER. The CDR3 sequence is 19 residues long. Here the CDR3 reads CASSQDLGLAGGRYNEQYF. The CDR3 DNA reads TGCGCCAGCAGCCAAGATCTGGGGCTAGCGGGGGGGCGATACAACGAGCAGTACTTC.

The rearrangement joins TRBV2 to TRBJ1-2, with 11 bases matching TRBD1. Germline V gene lookup returns CDR1 SNHLY and CDR2 FYNNEI. The CDR3 extends over 15 amino acids. J lost 2 bases, V lost 5 bases, and 4 bases had no gene match. This CDR3 reads CASSKDRGLNYGYTF. The CDR3 nucleotides are TGTGCCAGCAGTAAGGACAGGGGGCTGAACTATGGCTACACCTTC.

The chain joins TRBV9 to TRBJ1-5; D gene uncertain. Germline CDR1 reads SGDLS; CDR2 reads YYNGEE. Trimming cost V 4 bases and J 0 bases, with 11 bases left between them. CDR3 length: 15 amino acids. The CDR3 loop reads CASSQGQDSNQPQHF. The CDR3 DNA reads as TGTGCCAGCAGCCAAGGTCAGGATAGCAATCAGCCCCAGCATTTT.

The sample holds one count of this clone. The chain links TRBV6-6 to TRBJ1-1, with D maybe TRBD1 (5 bases). There are 14 residues in the CDR3. V was pared by 6 bases and J by 4 bases, with 15 bases between. Germline CDR1 is MNHNY and CDR2 is SVGAGI (reference sequence). CDR3 DNA: TGTGCCAGCAGAGAAGGGGCGGGGAGCACTGAAGCTTTCTTT. Translated, it gives CASREGAGSTEAFF.

The chain is built from TRBV15 and TRBJ1-1, with 8 positions matching TRBD1. Trimming at V came to 2 bases and at J to 5 bases, leaving 4 bases not matched to a gene. The germline CDR1 and CDR2 sequences are LNHNV and YYDKDF (reference sequence). This CDR3 has 14 residues. The CDR3 is CATSRQGAGTEAFF. DNA of the CDR3: TGTGCCACCAGCAGACAGGGGGCTGGTACTGAAGCTTTCTTT.